This passage covers 4 T cell receptor beta chains from one sample sequenced in a study of neurological immune-mediated disorders. In TCRdb, the 5' RACE reads were re-called with MiXCR into one record per CDR3 protein. The table records around 25,000 distinct CDR3 sequences, over 2% of them present only once. The sample consisted of PBMCs. The receptor set was obtained from a woman between 45 and 60 years old with multiple sclerosis.

This clonotype showed up many times. This chain links TRBV4-2 with TRBJ1-1, with D possibly being TRBD1 (5 bases). V was pared by 4 bases and J by 5 bases, with 14 bases between. CDR1 is LGHNA and CDR2 is YNFKEQ in the germline V gene. This CDR3 comprises 14 residues. The CDR3 sequence: CASSPQGMGTEAFF. The DNA of the CDR3 is TGTGCCAGCAGCCCCCAGGGTATGGGGACTGAAGCTTTCTTT.

Ten or more counts support this clonotype. The chain links TRBV30 to TRBJ1-3; no firm D call. The germline V gene has CDR1 GTSNPN and CDR2 SVGIG (reference sequence). Trimming pared 3 bases from V and 4 bases from J, leaving 10 bases between. This CDR3 contains 13 residues. The CDR3 nucleotides are TGTGCCTGGAGACGGACTGGGGGAAACACCATATATTTT. Its protein is CAWRRTGGNTIYF. Looking up the rest from reference TRBV30 and TRBJ1-3 gives the full variable domain: SQTIHQWPATLVQPVGSPLSLECTVEGTSNPNLYWYRQAAGRGLQLLFYSVGIGQISSEVPQNLSASRPQDRQFILSSKKLLLSDSGFYLCAWRRTGGNTIYFGEGSWLTVV.

This clonotype was counted at least ten times. The chain joins TRBV12-3 or TRBV12-4 to TRBJ1-1, with D tentatively TRBD1 (5 bases). The CDR3 runs to 15 residues. The V end lost 5 bases, the J end lost 1 base, and 14 bases lay between the germline ends. CDR3 nucleotide sequence: TGTGCCAGCAGTATTTTCTGGGGGAAGAACACTGAAGCTTTCTTT. It translates to CASSIFWGKNTEAFF.

This clonotype was counted at least ten times. The chain couples TRBV20-1 to TRBJ1-2; tentatively, D is TRBD1 (5 bases). Trimming stripped 3 bases from V and 4 bases from J, with 9 bases between. CDR1 and CDR2 from the germline V gene are DFQATT and SNEGSKA (reference sequence). The CDR3 contains 12 residues. The CDR3, as DNA: TGCAGTGCTAGCGAGGGGAGCTATGGCTACACCTTC. Protein sequence: CSASEGSYGYTF.